What follows are 32 T cell receptor beta chains derived from one specimen sequenced in a study of T cells after yellow fever vaccination. TCRdb analysed the 5' RACE reads with MiXCR anew, one entry per CDR3 protein. The sample consists of about 99,000 distinct CDR3 sequences, less than 6% of them appearing once. The material was CD8+ T cells sorted from PBMCs, obtained 10 days after the yellow fever booster vaccination. These receptor sequences come from a man between 18 and 29 years old who received the YFV17D yellow fever vaccine.

At least ten counts were recorded for this clonotype. V and J are TRBV7-9 and TRBJ1-1, with D perhaps matching TRBD1 (5 bases). Per germline, CDR1 SEHNR and CDR2 FQNEAQ (reference sequence). Trimming took off 5 bases at V and 0 bases at J, with 10 bases between the two ends. This CDR3 is 14 amino acids long. The CDR3 is CASSPTEMNTEAFF. CDR3 in DNA: TGTGCCAGCAGCCCGACAGAGATGAACACTGAAGCTTTCTTT. Using reference TRBV7-9 and TRBJ1-1 for the parts outside the CDR3, the full variable domain is DTGVSQNPRHKITKRGQNVTFRCDPISEHNRLYWYRQTLGQGPEFLTYFQNEAQLEKSRLLSDRFSAERPKGSFSTLEIQRTEQGDSAMYLCASSPTEMNTEAFFGQGTRLTVV.

The chain employs TRBV10-1 and TRBJ2-7, with a tentative D call TRBD1 (6 bases). CDR3 size: 17 residues. CDR1 and CDR2 (germline): WNHNN, SYGVQD (reference sequence). The V end lost 0 bases, the J end lost 0 bases, and 15 bases lay between the germline ends. The CDR3 DNA sequence: TGCGCCAGCAGTGAGTCGAGCCGGGACATCAGCTCCTACGAGCAGTACTTC. It yields the protein CASSESSRDISSYEQYF.

The rearrangement links TRBV11-1 to TRBJ2-1; D might be TRBD2 (5 bases). V was trimmed by 6 bases and J by 7 bases, leaving 19 bases between them. Germline assignment: CDR1 SGHAT and CDR2 FQDESV (reference sequence). The CDR3 covers 15 residues. CDR3 in DNA: TGTGCCAGCAGTTTGGACCCCGAAGGAGGTAATGAGCAGTTCTTC. Residues: CASSLDPEGGNEQFF.

Many counts were recorded for this clonotype. The J gene is TRBJ2-5, the V gene TRBV4-3; the D gene is possibly TRBD1 (5 bases). Per the germline V gene, CDR1 is LGHNA and CDR2 is YSLEER. V shed 2 bases and J shed 5 bases, with 15 bases lying between them. The CDR3 runs to 15 residues. CDR3 sequence: CASSQSTGDKETQYF. CDR3 nucleotides: TGCGCCAGCAGCCAATCAACAGGTGACAAGGAGACCCAGTACTTC.

There are many counts of this clonotype. The CDR3 coding sequence is TGTGCCAGCAGCTTAAGACAGGGGGGGTACAATGAGCAGTTCTTC. It is translated as CASSLRQGGYNEQFF. The chain links TRBV5-4 to TRBJ2-1; 9 bases fit TRBD1. V dropped 2 bases and J dropped 4; count of bases not matched to a gene: 4. The CDR3 runs to 15 residues. CDR1 SGHNT and CDR2 YYREEE come from the germline V gene (reference sequence).

For the CDR3, the DNA is TGTGCCAGCAGCCCTTACCAGACAGGGACCGAGCAGTACGTC. Amino acid sequence: CASSPYQTGTEQYV. The J gene is TRBJ2-7, the V gene TRBV7-9; TRBD1 matches at 7 bases. Losses at the gene ends were 5 bases for V and 6 bases for J; bases not matched to a gene: 10. There are 14 residues in the CDR3. Germline lookup yields CDR1 SEHNR and CDR2 FQNEAQ (reference sequence).

In this sample, this clonotype turned up many times. This chain connects TRBV6-2 or TRBV6-3 to TRBJ2-1; D remains ambiguous. This CDR3 comprises 15 residues. Germline CDR1 and CDR2: MNHEY and SVGEGT. V lost 5 bases and J lost 4, with 15 bases in between. CDR3 coding DNA: TGTGCCAGCAGTGCAGCAGATGGCTCATACAATGAGCAGTTCTTC. As protein: CASSAADGSYNEQFF.

This clonotype was observed a single time. V usage is TRBV10-3 and J usage is TRBJ1-2; perhaps TRBD1 as D (5 bases). The ends were cut back, 3 bases at V and 6 bases at J, with 20 bases in the middle. The CDR3 loop spans 16 amino acids. Germline V gene sequence: CDR1 ENHRY, CDR2 SYGVKD. The DNA of the CDR3 is TGTGCCATCAGTGATCCTTTAAAACAGGCTCTTGATGGCTACACCTTC. Encoded protein: CAISDPLKQALDGYTF.

This clonotype was seen at least ten times. The V call is TRBV20-1, the J call TRBJ2-3; no reliable D call. Germline V lookup: CDR1 DFQATT, CDR2 SNEGSKA (reference sequence). V was shortened by 0 bases and J by 8 bases, with 6 bases between the two germline ends. There are 11 residues in the CDR3. The CDR3 is CSARDLGTQYF. The CDR3, as DNA: TGCAGTGCTAGAGATCTTGGTACGCAGTATTTT.

This clonotype has just a few counts. This chain joins TRBV11-2 and TRBJ1-1; D is undetermined. V was cut by 5 bases and J by 0 bases, with 7 bases left in between. This CDR3 has 13 residues. From germline, CDR1 is SGHAT and CDR2 FQNNGV. The CDR3 nucleotides read TGTGCCAGCAGCGCGCCCGTGAACACTGAAGCTTTCTTT. Translating it yields CASSAPVNTEAFF.

Only a few counts were recorded for this clonotype. The chain is built from TRBV10-3 and TRBJ2-5; D is perhaps TRBD1 or TRBD2 (5 bases each). CDR1 is ENHRY and CDR2 is SYGVKD in the germline V gene. V lost 2 bases to trimming and J lost 3 bases, with 10 bases between them. The CDR3 is made up of 14 amino acids. The CDR3 nucleotides read TGTGCCATCAGTGAGGAGGGACGGGAAGAGACCCAGTACTTC. Translated: CAISEEGREETQYF.

The genes are TRBV6-4 and TRBJ2-1; TRBD2 agrees at 7 bases. CDR3 length: 16 residues. The germline gives CDR1 MRHNA, CDR2 SNTAGT. The V and J ends lost 0 bases and 8 bases, in that order; junction bases with no gene match: 10. This CDR3 is CASSDSRTSPVHEQFF. The CDR3, as DNA: TGTGCCAGCAGTGACTCCCGGACTAGTCCGGTCCATGAGCAGTTCTTC.

The rearrangement joins TRBV6-5 to TRBJ1-5; the D is unclear. Germline values: CDR1 MNHEY, CDR2 SVGAGI. V lost 5 bases and J 5 bases, leaving 13 bases between the germline ends. The CDR3 contains 14 residues. The CDR3 sequence is CASSPETDHQPQHF. The CDR3 DNA is TGTGCCAGCAGTCCTGAGACGGATCATCAGCCCCAGCATTTT.

This clonotype has only a few counts. This rearrangement joins TRBV19 to TRBJ2-7, with D perhaps TRBD2 (6 bases). The CDR3 is 14 residues long. Trimming shortened V by 5 bases and J by 7 bases, and 18 bases separated the two germline ends. The germline CDR1 and CDR2 sequences are LNHDA and SQIVND (reference sequence). CDR3 sequence: CASSGRDSSWEQYF. The CDR3 bases are TGTGCCAGTAGTGGGCGGGATTCGTCTTGGGAGCAGTACTTC.

This clonotype showed up many times. The rearrangement links TRBV19 to TRBJ2-1; tentative D call: TRBD2 (5 bases). V was cut by 9 bases and J by 6 bases, with 12 bases left in between. In germline, CDR1 is LNHDA, CDR2 SQIVND (reference sequence). This CDR3 is built from 12 residues. The CDR3 protein is CASQHRGNEQFF. CDR3 nucleotides: TGTGCCAGCCAACATCGGGGCAATGAGCAGTTCTTC.

The chain couples TRBV7-9 to TRBJ2-7; maybe TRBD2 (5 bases). Deletions cut 6 bases from V and 5 bases from J, with 14 bases between. The CDR3 runs 13 residues. CDR1 and CDR2 (germline): SEHNR, FQNEAQ (reference sequence). The CDR3 DNA is TGTGCCAGCAGAAATCCGGGAATAAACGAGCAGTACTTC. Its protein product is CASRNPGINEQYF.

This clonotype was counted only a few times. The V gene is TRBV12-3 or TRBV12-4, the J gene TRBJ2-3, with no clear D. The V end was cut by 3 bases, the J end by 0 bases, with 7 bases between. The length of the CDR3 is 14 residues. In DNA, the CDR3 is TGTGCCAGCAGTTTCCCGGTGAGCACAGATACGCAGTATTTT. As protein: CASSFPVSTDTQYF.

The chain is built from TRBV9 and TRBJ1-3; tentative D call: TRBD1 (5 bases). This CDR3 is built from 14 residues. Germline V gene data show CDR1 as SGDLS and CDR2 as YYNGEE. V gave up 2 bases and J gave up 2 bases, with 8 bases separating them. The CDR3 loop is CASSVWGTGNTIYF. In DNA, the CDR3 is TGTGCCAGCAGCGTTTGGGGGACTGGAAACACCATATATTTT.

This clonotype has ten or more counts. This chain uses TRBV29-1 with TRBJ2-6; D tentatively fits TRBD1 or TRBD2 (5 bases each). The CDR3 is 18 residues long. Germline values: CDR1 SQVTM, CDR2 ANQGSEA. Trimming took 7 bases from V and 0 from J, leaving 22 bases between them. CDR3 residues: CSGPRDGALTSGANVLTF. DNA of the CDR3: TGCAGCGGCCCAAGGGACGGAGCCCTGACCTCTGGGGCCAACGTCCTGACTTTC.

This clonotype has at least ten counts. The V call is TRBV6-2 or TRBV6-3, the J call TRBJ2-4, with 7 bases matching TRBD1. CDR3 length: 13 amino acids. Germline trimming cut 0 bases from V and 12 bases from J; bases unmatched to any gene: 5. CDR1 is MNHEY, CDR2 SVGEGT, per germline. The CDR3 DNA follows: TGTGCCAGCAGTTACTCGTCGACAGGGACTCAGTACTTC. Translated, it gives CASSYSSTGTQYF.

The CDR3 is CASSYSSLGQGNYGYTF. The CDR3 coding sequence is TGTGCCAGCAGTTACTCGAGTCTCGGACAGGGAAACTATGGCTACACCTTC. V is TRBV6-5 and J is TRBJ1-2; TRBD1 agrees at 8 bases. CDR1 and CDR2 from the germline V gene are MNHEY and SVGAGI. The trim removed 0 bases at V and 2 bases at J, leaving 8 bases unmatched. The CDR3 has 17 residues.

This chain connects TRBV6-5 to TRBJ1-2, with TRBD1 identical over 9 bases. V shed 2 bases and J 3 bases; nucleotides not matched to a gene: 4. The CDR3 extends over 15 amino acids. Germline V CDR1 and CDR2: MNHEY, SVGAGI. The CDR3 is CASSYVQGAYYGYTF. The CDR3 nucleotides read TGTGCCAGCAGTTACGTACAGGGGGCCTACTATGGCTACACCTTC.

This clonotype turned up a few times. The chain carries TRBV6-1 and TRBJ2-3, with 10 nucleotides matching TRBD1. The CDR3 is made up of 13 amino acids. Unmatched junction bases numbered 0, after V lost 8 bases and J lost 1 base. CDR1 and CDR2 (germline): MNHNS, SASEGT. CDR3: CASGQGGTDTQYF. The CDR3 nucleotides are TGTGCCAGCGGACAGGGGGGCACAGATACGCAGTATTTT.

V and J are TRBV7-2 and TRBJ2-7; a weak D match, TRBD2 (5 bases). Looked up from germline, CDR1 is SGHTA and CDR2 is FQGNSA. There are 13 residues in the CDR3. CDR3: CASGFYRGYEQYV. CDR3 coding DNA: TGTGCCAGCGGCTTCTACCGGGGTTACGAGCAGTACGTC.

This clonotype turned up a few times. CDR3 nucleotide sequence: TGCGCCAGCAGCTTGGGTATTAAGTTCGTAGCGGGGGGTCAAGAGACCCAGTACTTC. Translated: CASSLGIKFVAGGQETQYF. This chain connects TRBV5-1 to TRBJ2-5, with TRBD2 matching over 10 bases. CDR1 and CDR2 from the germline V gene are SGHRS and YFSETQ. The CDR3 spans 19 residues. J was trimmed by 2 bases and V by 0 bases; bases with no gene match: 13.

This clonotype showed up just a few times. This chain joins TRBV5-1 and TRBJ1-1; D perhaps matches TRBD1 (5 bases). CDR3 length equals 13 residues. Germline V gives CDR1 SGHRS, CDR2 YFSETQ. Between the trimmed V and J ends, which lost 5 bases and 4 bases, there was a span of 12 bases. CDR3 amino acids: CASSYRILTEAFF. The CDR3 DNA reads as TGCGCCAGCAGTTACAGGATCCTCACTGAAGCTTTCTTT. Full variable domain (outside the CDR3, taken from reference TRBV5-1 and TRBJ1-1): KAGVTQTPRYLIKTRGQQVTLSCSPISGHRSVSWYQQTPGQGLQFLFEYFSETQRNKGNFPGRFSGRQFSNSRSEMNVSTLELGDSALYLCASSYRILTEAFFGQGTRLTVV.

In this sample, this clonotype turned up a few times. The rearrangement joins TRBV11-3 to TRBJ2-7; D not resolved. Per the germline V gene, CDR1 is SGHNT and CDR2 is YENEEA. This CDR3 is built from 15 residues. V shed 0 bases and J shed 3 bases, with 12 bases lying between them. The DNA of the CDR3 is TGTGCCAGCAGCTTAGATGTTGCCCCGTACTACGAGCAGTACTTC. Translated, it gives CASSLDVAPYYEQYF.

This clonotype occurred a few times. V gene TRBV5-1 combines with J gene TRBJ2-1; 8 bases match TRBD2. Trimming cost V 2 bases and J 3 bases; bases outside gene matches: 4. Looked up from germline, CDR1 is SGHRS and CDR2 is YFSETQ. This CDR3 is built from 15 residues. CDR3 sequence (DNA): TGCGCCAGCAGCTTTTGGCGGGGGGTCTACAATGAGCAGTTCTTC. This sequence encodes CASSFWRGVYNEQFF.

The V call is TRBV4-1, the J call TRBJ2-1; TRBD2 agrees at 7 bases. The CDR3 contains 16 residues. The J segment lost 0 bases and the V segment lost 1 base, leaving 3 bases of the junction unmatched. The germline gives CDR1 MGHRA, CDR2 YSYEKL. For the CDR3, the DNA is TGCGCCAGCAGCCAAGGGGGGGGGAGCTCCTACAATGAGCAGTTCTTC. It yields the protein CASSQGGGSSYNEQFF.

The chain uses TRBV29-1 and TRBJ2-1, with D possibly being TRBD1 (6 bases). V lost 1 base to trimming and J lost 0 bases, with 7 bases between them. The CDR3 has 14 residues. The germline V gene has CDR1 SQVTM and CDR2 ANQGSEA. The CDR3 sequence is CSVEGGGSYNEQFF. DNA for the CDR3: TGCAGCGTTGAAGGAGGGGGCTCCTACAATGAGCAGTTCTTC.

V and J are TRBV7-3 and TRBJ2-2, with 9 nucleotides matching TRBD2. CDR1 is SGHTA and CDR2 is FQGTGA in the germline V gene. Unmatched junction bases numbered 2, after V lost 0 bases and J lost 6 bases. The CDR3 is made up of 15 amino acids. The CDR3 sequence: CASSLTASGAGELFF. In nucleotides, the CDR3 is TGTGCCAGCAGCTTAACGGCTAGCGGGGCCGGGGAGCTGTTTTTT.

The chain couples TRBV7-9 to TRBJ2-7; TRBD2 might be the D (5 bases). V lost 4 bases and J lost 6, with 19 bases in between. CDR3 length: 15 residues. Per germline, CDR1 SEHNR and CDR2 FQNEAQ (reference sequence). Here the CDR3 DNA reads TGTGCCAGCAGCTACCCCCCCGGGTCGGGGTCCGAGCAGTACGTC. Protein sequence: CASSYPPGSGSEQYV.